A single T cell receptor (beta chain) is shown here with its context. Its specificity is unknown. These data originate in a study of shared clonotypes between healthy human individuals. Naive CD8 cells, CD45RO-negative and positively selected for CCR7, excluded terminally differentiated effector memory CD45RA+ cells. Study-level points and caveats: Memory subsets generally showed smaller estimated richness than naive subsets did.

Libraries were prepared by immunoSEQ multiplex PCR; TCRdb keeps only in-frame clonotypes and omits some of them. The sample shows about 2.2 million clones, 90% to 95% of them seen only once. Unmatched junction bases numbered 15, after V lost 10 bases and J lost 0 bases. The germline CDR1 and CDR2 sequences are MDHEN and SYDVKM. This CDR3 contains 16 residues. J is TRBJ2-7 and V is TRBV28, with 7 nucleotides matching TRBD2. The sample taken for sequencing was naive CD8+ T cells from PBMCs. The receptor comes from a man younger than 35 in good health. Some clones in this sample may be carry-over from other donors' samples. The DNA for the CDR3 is TGTGCCACCTATCCCCTGCTAGCGGTAAGCTCCTACGAGCAGTACTTC. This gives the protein CATYPLLAVSSYEQYF.